The entry that follows covers one T cell receptor (beta chain) sequence. TCRdb's table, derived via immunoSEQ multiplex PCR, lists solely in-frame clones and lacks some. The table has 160,000 or so clones, approximately 95% seen once. This sample was taken from a study of blood T cell repertoires in COVID-19. Study-level information: Specimens from acute and convalescent COVID-19 originated in the United States, Italy and Spain.

Sequenced material: peripheral blood. The receptor was isolated from a woman aged 55-70 years with COVID-19, enrolled during active disease.

The CDR3 region has the DNA TGTGCCAGCAGCTCTTCCCAGGGAACGGGAAACACCATATATTTT. This gives the protein CASSSSQGTGNTIYF. V is TRBV7-9 and J is TRBJ1-3; D may be TRBD1 (5 bases). This CDR3 has 15 residues. Trimming cost V 4 bases and J 4 bases, with 14 bases left between them. Germline CDR1 SEHNR, CDR2 FQNEAQ (reference sequence).